These T cell receptor beta chains were read from a single sample in a study of T-cell memory formation after mild COVID-19. TCRdb re-called the 5' RACE reads with MiXCR, one entry per CDR3 protein. Of about 610,000 distinct CDR3 sequences listed, 17% were seen once; the top ten hold 8.1%. What was sequenced was PBMCs or a T cell subset sorted from them (not recorded which). These receptors were collected from an adult woman who had mild COVID-19 (a few samples of this study predate the infection). Cell type and time point are not known. Both conserved end residues are part of each CDR3. D genes are given only for firm matches. Some rows have no size entry. The others give once, few or many, or a class for an expanded clone.

clone size	J gene	D gene	V gene	CDR3 length	CDR3 protein	CDR3 DNA
few	TRBJ1-1	TRBD1	TRBV9	20	CASSVDPVGTASAGNTEAFF	TGTGCCAGCAGCGTAGACCCAGTAGGGACAGCCTCGGCGGGGAACACTGAAGCTTTCTTT
-	TRBJ2-1	TRBD2	TRBV11-2	15	CASSSLSGRKNEQFF	TGTGCCAGCAGCTCTCTTAGCGGGAGGAAAAATGAGCAGTTCTTC
few	TRBJ2-7	-	TRBV2	14	CASSGQVAHYEQYF	TGTGCCAGCAGTGGACAGGTCGCCCACTACGAGCAGTACTTC
few	TRBJ1-5	-	TRBV2	14	CASRQEQLNQPQHF	TGTGCCAGCAGACAGGAACAGCTGAATCAGCCCCAGCATTTT
-	TRBJ2-7	-	TRBV15	13	CATSRGSEREQYF	TGTGCCACCAGCAGAGGATCCGAACGTGAGCAGTACTTC
-	TRBJ2-1	TRBD2	TRBV5-4	12	CASSASGGGLFF	TGTGCCAGCAGCGCTAGCGGGGGGGGACTGTTCTTC
-	TRBJ1-5	TRBD1	TRBV19	16	CASSSDRGGSNQPQHF	TGTGCCAGTAGTTCGGACAGGGGAGGTAGCAATCAGCCCCAGCATTTT
few	TRBJ1-2	-	TRBV4-3	14	CASSQLREFHGYTF	TGCGCCAGCAGCCAACTCAGGGAGTTCCATGGCTACACCTTC
few	TRBJ2-3	-	TRBV6-5	14	CASSYSHFTDTQYF	TGTGCCAGCAGTTACTCGCACTTCACAGATACGCAGTATTTT
many	TRBJ2-7	-	TRBV6-2/TRBV6-3	12	CASRRLPGPPYF	TGTGCCAGCAGACGACTCCCGGGACCGCCGTACTTC
few	TRBJ2-1	TRBD1	TRBV11-3	14	CASSGPGQGLEQFF	TGTGCCAGCAGCGGGCCCGGACAGGGATTGGAACAGTTCTTC
few	TRBJ2-3	-	TRBV6-1	15	CASPSGQGRGDTQYF	TGTGCCAGCCCGAGTGGTCAGGGTCGGGGAGATACGCAGTATTTT
once	TRBJ2-2	TRBD1	TRBV20-1	14	CSASRTGNTGELFF	TGCAGTGCTAGCCGGACAGGGAACACCGGGGAGCTGTTTTTT
-	TRBJ1-2	-	TRBV9	13	CASSVGAVDGYTF	TGTGCCAGCAGCGTAGGGGCAGTAGATGGCTACACCTTC
-	TRBJ2-1	TRBD2	TRBV7-6	17	CASSLGGRYGPYNEQFF	TGTGCCAGCAGCTTAGGCGGGAGGTATGGCCCCTACAATGAGCAGTTCTTC
few	TRBJ2-7	-	TRBV3-1	15	CASSQDADSRREQYF	TGTGCCAGCAGCCAAGATGCGGACAGCCGACGGGAGCAGTACTTC
few	TRBJ2-7	-	TRBV29-1	15	CSVVPMRGGTYEQYF	TGCAGCGTTGTCCCCATGCGCGGGGGCACCTACGAGCAGTACTTC